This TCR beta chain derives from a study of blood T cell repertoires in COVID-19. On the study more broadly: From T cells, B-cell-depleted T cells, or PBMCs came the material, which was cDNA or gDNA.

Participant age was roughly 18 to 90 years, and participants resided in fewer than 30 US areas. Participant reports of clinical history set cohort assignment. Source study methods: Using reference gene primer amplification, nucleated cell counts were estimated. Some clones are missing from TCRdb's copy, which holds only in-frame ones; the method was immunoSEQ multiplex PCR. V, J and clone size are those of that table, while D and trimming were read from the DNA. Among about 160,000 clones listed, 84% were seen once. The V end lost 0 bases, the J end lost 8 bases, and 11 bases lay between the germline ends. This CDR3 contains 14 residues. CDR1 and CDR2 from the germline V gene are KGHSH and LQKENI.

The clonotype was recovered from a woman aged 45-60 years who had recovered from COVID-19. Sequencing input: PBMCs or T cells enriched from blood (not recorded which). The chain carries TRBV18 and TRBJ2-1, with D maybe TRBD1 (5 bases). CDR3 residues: CASSPPKAGHEQFF. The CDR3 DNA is TGTGCCAGCTCACCACCGAAGGCAGGGCATGAGCAGTTCTTC.